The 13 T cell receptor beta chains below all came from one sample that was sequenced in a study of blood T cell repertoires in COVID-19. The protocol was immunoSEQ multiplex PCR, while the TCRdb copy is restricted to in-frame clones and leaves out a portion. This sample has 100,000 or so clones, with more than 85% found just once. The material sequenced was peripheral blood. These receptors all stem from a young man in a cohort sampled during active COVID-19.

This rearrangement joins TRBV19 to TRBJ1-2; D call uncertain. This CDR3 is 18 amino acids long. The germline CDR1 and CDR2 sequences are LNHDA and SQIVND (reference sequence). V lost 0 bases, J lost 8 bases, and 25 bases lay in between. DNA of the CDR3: TGTGCCAGTAGTATAGATCCTGGGAGCAGGCTGGTGTCGGGAGGCTACACCTTC. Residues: CASSIDPGSRLVSGGYTF.

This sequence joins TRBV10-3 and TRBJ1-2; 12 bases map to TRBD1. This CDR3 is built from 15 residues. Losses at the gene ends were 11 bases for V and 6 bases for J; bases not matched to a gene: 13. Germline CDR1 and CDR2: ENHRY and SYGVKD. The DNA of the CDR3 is TGTGCCCTTTCATTTGCGGGACAGGGGGCCGATGGCTACACCTTC. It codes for CALSFAGQGADGYTF.

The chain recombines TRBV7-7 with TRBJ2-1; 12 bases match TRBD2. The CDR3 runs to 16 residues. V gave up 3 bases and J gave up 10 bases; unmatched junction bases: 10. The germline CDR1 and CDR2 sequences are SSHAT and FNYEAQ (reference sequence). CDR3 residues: CASSLEPSGGAREQFF. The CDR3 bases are TGTGCCAGCAGCTTGGAACCTAGCGGGGGGGCACGGGAGCAGTTCTTC.

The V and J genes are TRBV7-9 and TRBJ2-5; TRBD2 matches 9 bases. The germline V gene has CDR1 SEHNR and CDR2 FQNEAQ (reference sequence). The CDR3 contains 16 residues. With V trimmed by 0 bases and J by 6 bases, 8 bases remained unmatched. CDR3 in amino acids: CASSLAAGGPGQTQYF. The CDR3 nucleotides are TGTGCCAGCAGCTTAGCAGCGGGGGGCCCCGGCCAGACCCAGTACTTC.

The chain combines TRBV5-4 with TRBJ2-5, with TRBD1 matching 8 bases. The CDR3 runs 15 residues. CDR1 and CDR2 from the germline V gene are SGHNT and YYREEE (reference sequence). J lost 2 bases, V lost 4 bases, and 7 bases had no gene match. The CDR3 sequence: CASSAGTGPQETQYF. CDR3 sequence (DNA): TGTGCCAGCAGCGCGGGGACAGGCCCGCAAGAGACCCAGTACTTC. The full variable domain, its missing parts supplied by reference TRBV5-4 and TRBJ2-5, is ETGVTQSPTHLIKTRGQQVTLRCSSQSGHNTVSWYQQALGQGPQFIFQYYREEENGRGNFPPRFSGLQFPNYSSELNVNALELDDSALYLCASSAGTGPQETQYFGPGTRLLVL.

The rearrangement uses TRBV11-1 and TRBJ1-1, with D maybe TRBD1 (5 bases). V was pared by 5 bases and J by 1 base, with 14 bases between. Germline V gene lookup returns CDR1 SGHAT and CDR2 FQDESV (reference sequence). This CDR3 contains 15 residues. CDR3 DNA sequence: TGTGCCAGCAGCAACCGGGCAGGGAAGAACACTGAAGCTTTCTTT. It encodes CASSNRAGKNTEAFF. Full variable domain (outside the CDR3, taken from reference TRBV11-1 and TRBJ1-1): EAEVAQSPRYKITEKSQAVAFWCDPISGHATLYWYRQILGQGPELLVQFQDESVVDDSQLPKDRFSAERLKGVDSTLKIQPAELGDSAMYLCASSNRAGKNTEAFFGQGTRLTVV.

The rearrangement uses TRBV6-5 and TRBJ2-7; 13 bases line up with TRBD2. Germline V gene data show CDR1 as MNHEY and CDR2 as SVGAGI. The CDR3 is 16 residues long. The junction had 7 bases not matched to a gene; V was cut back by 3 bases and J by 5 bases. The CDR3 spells CASSYTSGGAVDEQYF. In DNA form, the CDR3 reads TGTGCCAGCAGTTATACTAGCGGGGGGGCCGTTGACGAGCAGTACTTC.

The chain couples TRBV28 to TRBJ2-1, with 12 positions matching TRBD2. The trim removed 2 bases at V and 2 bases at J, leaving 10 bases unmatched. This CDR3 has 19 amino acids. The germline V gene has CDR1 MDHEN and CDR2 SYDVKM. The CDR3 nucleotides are TGTGCCAGCAGTTTAAGGTCCGGCGCTAGCGGGGGGGCCTACAATGAGCAGTTCTTC. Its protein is CASSLRSGASGGAYNEQFF.

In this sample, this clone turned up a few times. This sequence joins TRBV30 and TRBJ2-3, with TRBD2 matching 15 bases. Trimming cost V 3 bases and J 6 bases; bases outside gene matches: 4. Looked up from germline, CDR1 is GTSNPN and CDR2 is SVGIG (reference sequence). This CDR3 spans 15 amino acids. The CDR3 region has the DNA TGTGCCTGGAGCAGGGGACTAGCGGGGGGTGATACGCAGTATTTT. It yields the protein CAWSRGLAGGDTQYF.

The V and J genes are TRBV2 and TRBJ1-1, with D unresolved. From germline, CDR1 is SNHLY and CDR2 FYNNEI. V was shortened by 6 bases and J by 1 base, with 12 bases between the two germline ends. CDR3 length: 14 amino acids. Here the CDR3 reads CASSVKSGNTEAFF. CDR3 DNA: TGTGCCAGCAGCGTGAAATCGGGGAACACTGAAGCTTTCTTT.

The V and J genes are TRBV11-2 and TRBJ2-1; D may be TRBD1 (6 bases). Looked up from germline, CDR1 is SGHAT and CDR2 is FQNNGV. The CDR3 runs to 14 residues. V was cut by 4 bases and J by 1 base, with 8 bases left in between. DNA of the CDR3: TGTGCCAGCAGCTACAGGGTGTCCTACAATGAGCAGTTCTTC. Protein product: CASSYRVSYNEQFF.

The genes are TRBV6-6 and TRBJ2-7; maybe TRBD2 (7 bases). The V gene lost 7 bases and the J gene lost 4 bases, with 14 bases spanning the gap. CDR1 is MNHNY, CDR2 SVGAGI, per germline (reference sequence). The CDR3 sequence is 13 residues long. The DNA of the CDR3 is TGTGCCAGCAAGGCCGGGGGGCAGTACGAGCAGTACTTC. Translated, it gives CASKAGGQYEQYF.

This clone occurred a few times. The CDR3, as DNA: TGTGCCAGCAGCTTAGTGGCGGACCAAGAGACCCAGTACTTC. As protein: CASSLVADQETQYF. The chain carries TRBV7-9 and TRBJ2-5; D uncertain. The CDR3 runs 14 residues. Trimming took 1 base from V and 0 from J, leaving 6 bases between them. In germline, CDR1 is SEHNR, CDR2 FQNEAQ (reference sequence).